This T cell receptor beta chain stems from a study of regulatory T cells in long-lasting Graves disease. Whole-study results and caveats: Repertoires from persistent disease leaned toward TRBV28, TRBJ1-2 and TRBJ2-5.

A word on this clonotype: Its matching antigen is unknown.

Trimming left V 1 base short and J 6 bases short, with 13 bases between. The CDR3 totals 15 residues. CDR1 SGHDT and CDR2 YYEEEE come from the germline V gene. As to time point: newly diagnosed GD, antithyroid drugs for less than 3 months. Extracted RNA from PBMCs served as the source of the TCR library. Patients met American Thyroid Association criteria for Graves' disease. Patients hailed from an endocrinology department in Xi'an, China. Staff drew 8 to 9 milliliters of peripheral blood into EDTA tubes. Libraries of TCR beta came from iRepertoire HTBI primers plus Arm-PCR of CDR3 regions. TCRdb recomputed calls from the multiplex PCR reads with MiXCR, one row per CDR3 protein. Of 200,000 to 300,000 distinct CDR3 sequences in the sample, 20% to 25% are singletons; the top ten hold about 14%.

This TCR was sampled from a female donor with Graves disease. The chain links TRBV5-6 to TRBJ1-4, with a tentative D call TRBD1 (5 bases). The specimen was peripheral blood mononuclear cells (PBMCs), collected at new diagnosis, from a patient treated with antithyroid drugs. The CDR3 DNA follows: TGTGCCAGCAGCTTGTTGTACCAAGGGGATGAAAAACTGTTTTTT. It is translated as CASSLLYQGDEKLFF.